This T cell receptor (beta chain) emerged from a study of spatial heterogeneity in lung cancer. The wider study: Every unique TCR and UMI combination, on average, appeared more than ten times in raw reads.

This clonotype showed up just a few times. Per germline, CDR1 KGHDR and CDR2 SFDVKD. The CDR3 is made up of 14 amino acids. The V and J ends lost 5 bases and 4 bases, in that order; junction bases with no gene match: 4. In TCRdb, the 5' RACE reads were re-called with MiXCR into one record per CDR3 protein. This sample has tens of thousands of distinct CDR3 sequences, with 9.5% to 15% found just once. As for time point: sample taken at primary tumor resection. Sequencing covered unsorted whole RNA taken from tumor, nontumor lung or frozen PBMC. The sample was PBMCs, taken at surgery. J is TRBJ2-1 and V is TRBV24-1; 7 bases match TRBD2. The sequence was obtained from a male donor with early-stage non-small cell lung cancer. The DNA of the CDR3 is TGTGCCACCAGTGTTGCGGGAGCTTACAATGAGCAGTTCTTC. Translated, it gives CATSVAGAYNEQFF.